The entry below describes one TCR beta chain. This sample is part of a study of shared clonotypes between healthy human individuals. Positive CCR7 selection of CD45RO-negative cells yielded the naive CD8 cells, and terminally differentiated effector memory CD45RA+ cells were excluded. Assay execution proceeded at the deep level. Clones were sequenced by immunoSEQ multiplex PCR, and TCRdb holds only the in-frame ones, with some missing. This sample has about 700,000 clones; roughly 94% occur once, and the top ten carry approximately 22%. This TCR came from a young man in good health. Sequencing was performed on naive CD8+ T cells sorted from blood.

CDR3 amino acids: CSTTWGDEQYF. The CDR3 bases are TGCAGCACCACCTGGGGGGACGAGCAGTACTTC. The rearrangement uses TRBV29-1 and TRBJ2-7; D perhaps matches TRBD2 (6 bases). Trimming took off 8 bases at V and 5 bases at J, with 13 bases between the two ends. CDR1 is SQVTM, CDR2 ANQGSEA, per germline. The CDR3 covers 11 residues.